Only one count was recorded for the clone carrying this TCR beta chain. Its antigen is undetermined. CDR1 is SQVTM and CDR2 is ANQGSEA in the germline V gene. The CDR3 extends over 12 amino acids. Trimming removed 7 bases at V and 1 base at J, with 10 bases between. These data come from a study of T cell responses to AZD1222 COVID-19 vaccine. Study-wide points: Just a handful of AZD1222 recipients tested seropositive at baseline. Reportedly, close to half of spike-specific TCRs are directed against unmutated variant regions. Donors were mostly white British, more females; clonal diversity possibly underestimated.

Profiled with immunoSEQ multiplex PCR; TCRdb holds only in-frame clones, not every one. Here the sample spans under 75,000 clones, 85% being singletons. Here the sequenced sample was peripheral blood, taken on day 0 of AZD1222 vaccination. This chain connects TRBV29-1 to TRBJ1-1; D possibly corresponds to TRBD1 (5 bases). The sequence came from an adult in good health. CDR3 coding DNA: TGCAGCGCCCGACAGACGAACACTGAAGCTTTCTTT. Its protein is CSARQTNTEAFF.